This T cell receptor beta chain was captured in a study of blood T cell repertoires in COVID-19. Study summary: Both acute and convalescent COVID-19 samples were obtained from the United States, Italy and Spain. The analysed material was cDNA or gDNA that came from T cells, B-cell-depleted T cells, or PBMCs.

This CDR3 contains 13 residues. With 6 bases clipped from V and 2 bases from J, the junction kept 4 bases outside the gene matches. Germline CDR1 reads SGHRS; CDR2 reads YFSETQ. Original methodology: Amplification with reference gene primers provided the estimates of nucleated cell counts. Libraries were prepared by immunoSEQ multiplex PCR; TCRdb keeps only in-frame clonotypes and omits some of them. The V and J calls and clone size are taken from that table; D and trimming were inferred from the DNA. The repertoire holds more than 70,000 clones, approximately 86% seen once, with 3% in the top ten. The sequenced sample consisted of peripheral blood. This sequence originates from a woman aged 45-59 years with active or convalescent COVID-19. The rearrangement uses TRBV5-1 and TRBJ2-5, with 7 bases lining up with TRBD2. The CDR3, as DNA: TGCGCCAGCACTAGCGGAATTCAAGAGACCCAGTACTTC. This codes for CASTSGIQETQYF.